What follows describes a single TCR beta chain. Its antigen is not known. Trimming took 5 bases from V and 3 from J, leaving 7 bases between them. This CDR3 region has 12 residues. Germline CDR1 is SGHAT and CDR2 is FQDESV (reference sequence). This entry is derived from a study of T cell repertoires in aging, cancer and after chemotherapy. As for the study in general: Some 8.1 million TCR reads were in the whole dataset.

Study-level results: Age-matched healthy donors had significantly more diverse, less clonal blood TCR repertoires than untreated cancer patients. The repertoire data cannot show anything about immunological memory following chemotherapy.

Rearranged V-D-J TRB sequences were amplified with a mixed TRB-A/B primer pool. TCRdb passed the multiplex PCR reads through MiXCR, listing each CDR3 protein once. Of approximately 2,000 distinct CDR3 sequences listed, roughly 25% are singletons. Amplification of TCR beta used genomic DNA extracted from peripheral blood. The receptor comes from a human donor with a solid tumor. The sequenced sample consisted of blood. This chain links TRBV11-1 with TRBJ1-2; D remains ambiguous. DNA of the CDR3: TGTGCCAGCAGCCCCATGGACTATGGCTACACCTTC. Residues: CASSPMDYGYTF.